The rows below give T cell receptor beta chains drawn from one sample of a study of cytomegalovirus exposure and HLA in healthy donors. This table comes from immunoSEQ multiplex PCR, and its TCRdb copy is limited to in-frame clones, with some not included. The sample holds fewer than 200,000 clones, less than 80% seen once. Sequencing was carried out using PBMCs. These receptors were collected from a man aged 35 to 55 in good health and CMV-seronegative. Each CDR3 is given with its conserved first and last residue. The order of the fields is J gene, V gene, D gene, clone size, CDR3 protein, CDR3 DNA. The D gene is left open where the match is weak. A clone size is listed for some rows: how often the clone was seen (once, few, many), or a class if it is expanded.

J gene: TRBJ2-1
V gene: TRBV11-2
D gene: .
clone size: .
CDR3 protein: CASSQGTVEYNEQFF
CDR3 DNA: TGTGCCAGCAGCCAGGGGACGGTAGAATACAATGAGCAGTTCTTC

J gene: TRBJ2-5
V gene: TRBV5-1
D gene: TRBD2
clone size: .
CDR3 protein: CASSQSLAGHYGQYF
CDR3 DNA: TGCGCCAGCAGCCAATCACTAGCGGGACACTACGGGCAGTACTTC

J gene: TRBJ1-2
V gene: TRBV5-4
D gene: .
clone size: many
CDR3 protein: CASSLAGKGYTF
CDR3 DNA: TGTGCCAGCAGCTTGGCAGGAAAGGGCTACACCTTC

J gene: TRBJ2-1
V gene: TRBV27
D gene: TRBD2
clone size: .
CDR3 protein: CASSLSLAGGPGGEQFF
CDR3 DNA: TGTGCCAGCAGTTTATCACTAGCGGGAGGCCCGGGGGGTGAGCAGTTCTTC

J gene: TRBJ1-5
V gene: TRBV27
D gene: .
clone size: .
CDR3 protein: CASSLRGGRNQPQHF
CDR3 DNA: TGTGCCAGCAGTCTCCGGGGAGGAAGGAATCAGCCCCAGCATTTT

J gene: TRBJ1-1
V gene: TRBV9
D gene: TRBD1
clone size: .
CDR3 protein: CASSVRGTGGFWSSEAFF
CDR3 DNA: TGTGCCAGCAGCGTTAGGGGGACAGGGGGCTTCTGGAGCTCTGAAGCTTTCTTT

J gene: TRBJ2-7
V gene: TRBV6-6
D gene: TRBD1
clone size: few
CDR3 protein: CASSKGQGVGEQYF
CDR3 DNA: TGTGCCAGCAGTAAAGGACAGGGCGTGGGCGAGCAGTACTTC

J gene: TRBJ2-2
V gene: TRBV16
D gene: .
clone size: once
CDR3 protein: CASSQSELGELFF
CDR3 DNA: TGTGCCAGCAGCCAATCTGAGCTCGGGGAGCTGTTTTTT

J gene: TRBJ2-3
V gene: TRBV10-3
D gene: TRBD2
clone size: .
CDR3 protein: CAIGAGEVTDTQYF
CDR3 DNA: TGTGCCATCGGTGCGGGGGAGGTCACAGATACGCAGTATTTT

J gene: TRBJ1-5
V gene: TRBV2
D gene: TRBD1
clone size: .
CDR3 protein: CASRWGGDRVGYQPQHF
CDR3 DNA: TGTGCCAGCAGATGGGGGGGGGACAGGGTTGGATATCAGCCCCAGCATTTT

J gene: TRBJ1-1
V gene: TRBV6-6
D gene: .
clone size: .
CDR3 protein: CASSYGGEGVNTEAFF
CDR3 DNA: TGTGCCAGCAGTTACGGAGGGGAGGGCGTGAACACTGAAGCTTTCTTT

J gene: TRBJ2-3
V gene: TRBV13
D gene: .
clone size: .
CDR3 protein: CASSHGADSTDTQYF
CDR3 DNA: TGTGCCAGCAGCCATGGGGCAGACTCCACAGATACGCAGTATTTT

J gene: TRBJ2-1
V gene: TRBV27
D gene: .
clone size: .
CDR3 protein: CASSLFVGNGYNEQFF
CDR3 DNA: TGTGCCAGCAGTTTATTCGTCGGGAACGGCTACAATGAGCAGTTCTTC

J gene: TRBJ1-2
V gene: TRBV30
D gene: TRBD1
clone size: .
CDR3 protein: CAWSPTGANYGYTF
CDR3 DNA: TGTGCCTGGAGCCCGACAGGGGCAAACTATGGCTACACCTTC

J gene: TRBJ1-4
V gene: TRBV28
D gene: .
clone size: .
CDR3 protein: CASKPGQGHEKLFF
CDR3 DNA: TGTGCCAGCAAGCCGGGACAAGGTCATGAAAAACTGTTTTTT

J gene: TRBJ2-1
V gene: TRBV10-3
D gene: .
clone size: few
CDR3 protein: CAITGNGRNYNEQFF
CDR3 DNA: TGTGCCATCACGGGGAACGGGAGAAACTACAATGAGCAGTTCTTC

J gene: TRBJ2-1
V gene: TRBV4-2
D gene: TRBD2
clone size: few
CDR3 protein: CASSQGNTGGPLDEQFF
CDR3 DNA: TGTGCCAGCAGCCAAGGAAATACGGGAGGGCCGCTGGATGAGCAGTTCTTC

J gene: TRBJ1-4
V gene: TRBV7-2
D gene: .
clone size: .
CDR3 protein: CASSLVGRFDHNEKLFF
CDR3 DNA: TGTGCCAGCAGCTTAGTAGGCAGGTTCGACCATAATGAAAAACTGTTTTTT

J gene: TRBJ2-6
V gene: TRBV25-1
D gene: .
clone size: .
CDR3 protein: CASSGTVSGANGLTF
CDR3 DNA: TGTGCCAGCAGTGGGACGGTGTCTGGGGCCAACGGCCTGACTTTC

J gene: TRBJ2-1
V gene: TRBV7-9
D gene: TRBD2
clone size: once
CDR3 protein: CASSGGLAGYNEQFF
CDR3 DNA: TGTGCCAGCAGCGGAGGACTAGCGGGGTACAATGAGCAGTTCTTC